This paragraph covers one T cell receptor (beta chain) sequence. The target antigen is unknown. Germline V gives CDR1 MNHNS, CDR2 SASEGT. The V end was cut by 6 bases, the J end by 1 base, with 15 bases between. The CDR3 consists of 15 residues. The data belong to a study of glioma-infiltrating T cells after dendritic cell vaccination. General study results and limits: Only a small number of patients had complete blood and tumor samples.

Assay: immunoSEQ multiplex PCR; the TCRdb copy retains only in-frame clones and omits some. Among roughly 82,000 clones listed, roughly 90% were seen once. The receptor comes from a human donor with glioblastoma. J is TRBJ1-2 and V is TRBV6-1; possibly TRBD1 for D (6 bases). The sample here was blood, taken before dendritic cell vaccination. The CDR3 loop reads CASRDSRILNYGYTF. Written as DNA, the CDR3 is TGTGCCAGCAGGGACAGCCGAATTCTTAACTATGGCTACACCTTC.